The 29 T cell receptor beta chains presented below share a single source sample, sequenced in a study of blood T cell repertoires in COVID-19. The table came from immunoSEQ multiplex PCR; TCRdb's copy has only in-frame clones and leaves some out. Among tens of thousands of clones, 84% were seen once, and the ten largest hold 20% to 30%. Input material: peripheral blood. These TCRs come from a man in his sixties with acute or convalescent COVID-19.

This chain links TRBV6-6 with TRBJ2-7, with 9 bases lining up with TRBD1. Germline trimming cut 4 bases from V and 3 bases from J; bases unmatched to any gene: 4. The CDR3 extends over 14 amino acids. CDR1 MNHNY and CDR2 SVGAGI come from the germline V gene (reference sequence). CDR3 sequence: CASSSPGQGYEQYV. CDR3 coding DNA: TGTGCCAGCAGTTCGCCGGGACAGGGCTACGAGCAGTACGTC.

The chain has TRBV28 and TRBJ2-7; 10 nucleotides match TRBD2. CDR1 and CDR2 from the germline V gene are MDHEN and SYDVKM. Trimming took 5 bases from V and 2 from J; bases not matched to a gene: 15. The CDR3 is made up of 18 amino acids. This CDR3 reads CASSGLRRTSGEPYEQYV. CDR3 sequence (DNA): TGTGCCAGCAGTGGTCTCCGGAGAACTAGCGGGGAGCCCTACGAGCAGTACGTC.

The chain joins TRBV5-1 to TRBJ2-1; D is perhaps TRBD2 (7 bases). V lost 1 base and J 2 bases, leaving 13 bases between the germline ends. The CDR3 covers 16 residues. Looked up from germline, CDR1 is SGHRS and CDR2 is YFSETQ. The CDR3 here is CASSLSAGAAYNEQFF. As DNA, the CDR3 is TGCGCCAGCAGCTTGAGTGCGGGGGCGGCCTACAATGAGCAGTTCTTC.

V usage is TRBV18 and J usage is TRBJ2-1; maybe TRBD1 (6 bases). The V and J ends lost 3 bases and 6 bases respectively, with 15 bases between them. The CDR3 extends over 15 amino acids. From germline, CDR1 is KGHSH and CDR2 LQKENI. The CDR3 spells CASSPPTTGTNEQFF. The CDR3 DNA is TGTGCCAGCTCACCCCCCACGACAGGTACCAATGAGCAGTTCTTC.

The chain is built from TRBV6-5 and TRBJ2-3, with 9 bases identical to TRBD1. The CDR3 is made up of 15 amino acids. J was trimmed by 3 bases and V by 5 bases; bases with no gene match: 6. From germline, CDR1 is MNHEY and CDR2 SVGAGI. The CDR3 loop is CASSTPGQGTDTQYF. In DNA form, the CDR3 reads TGTGCCAGCAGTACTCCGGGACAGGGAACAGATACGCAGTATTTT.

This clone was found a few times. The rearrangement joins TRBV28 to TRBJ2-7, with 9 bases identical to TRBD1. The CDR3 sequence is 18 residues long. V dropped 6 bases and J dropped 1; count of bases not matched to a gene: 16. Per germline, CDR1 MDHEN and CDR2 SYDVKM. CDR3 sequence (DNA): TGTGCCAGCAGCCACCTGGGGGGGGGACAGGGAGGGTCCTACGAGCAGTACTTC. As protein: CASSHLGGGQGGSYEQYF.

The chain has TRBV7-2 and TRBJ2-1; 12 bases are a match to TRBD2. Trimming at V came to 0 bases and at J to 6 bases, leaving 3 bases not matched to a gene. CDR1 is SGHTA, CDR2 FQGNSA, per germline. The CDR3 sequence is 16 residues long. As DNA, the CDR3 is TGTGCCAGCAGCTTAGCCCTAGCGGGGGGGGGCAATGAGCAGTTCTTC. It encodes CASSLALAGGGNEQFF.

CDR3 sequence reads: CASSPSWGWTDTQYF. The CDR3 DNA sequence: TGTGCCAGCAGTCCAAGCTGGGGCTGGACAGATACGCAGTATTTT. This chain links TRBV6-5 with TRBJ2-3; TRBD1 might be the D (5 bases). Germline CDR1 is MNHEY and CDR2 is SVGAGI. V was clipped by 5 bases and J by 3 bases, with 15 bases between them. CDR3 length: 15 residues.

This clone was seen a single time. The chain carries TRBV18 and TRBJ2-5; 9 bases match TRBD1. The CDR3 covers 14 residues. Germline V gene data show CDR1 as KGHSH and CDR2 as LQKENI. V shed 4 bases, J shed 1 base, and the junction held 1 base outside the gene matches. The CDR3 DNA reads as TGTGCCAGCTCACAACAGGGGGCCCAAGAGACCCAGTACTTC. Translation gives CASSQQGAQETQYF.

The rearrangement joins TRBV9 to TRBJ1-2; 8 bases agree with TRBD1. CDR1 is SGDLS, CDR2 YYNGEE, per germline. The junction had 16 bases not matched to a gene; V was cut back by 7 bases and J by 8 bases. The CDR3 contains 15 residues. DNA for the CDR3: TGTGCCAGCCAGCCCGGACAGGGCTTAACTTACGGCTACACCTTC. It translates to CASQPGQGLTYGYTF.

V and J are TRBV9 and TRBJ2-1; TRBD2 aligns across 9 bases. Germline loops: CDR1 SGDLS, CDR2 YYNGEE. V was pared by 3 bases and J by 6 bases, with 4 bases of the junction left unmatched. This CDR3 spans 14 amino acids. In DNA, the CDR3 is TGTGCCAGCAGCGCGGGACTAGCATTCAATGAGCAGTTCTTC. Its translation is CASSAGLAFNEQFF.

V and J are TRBV20-1 and TRBJ2-1, with TRBD2 identical over 8 bases. This CDR3 has 11 residues. Germline V gives CDR1 DFQATT, CDR2 SNEGSKA (reference sequence). The V segment lost 2 bases and the J segment 15 bases; nucleotides outside the gene matches: 6. The CDR3 region has the DNA TGCAGTGCTAGAATAGCGGGGATGGGGTTCTTC. It translates to CSARIAGMGFF.

The rearrangement joins TRBV7-9 to TRBJ2-1; 8 nucleotides match TRBD2. J gave up 6 bases and V 5 bases, and 12 bases lay outside the gene matches. Germline V lookup: CDR1 SEHNR, CDR2 FQNEAQ (reference sequence). The CDR3 covers 16 residues. The CDR3 protein is CASSPGGRGVFNEQFF. DNA of the CDR3: TGTGCCAGCAGCCCGGGGGGGCGGGGTGTTTTCAATGAGCAGTTCTTC.

This clone was seen only once. The chain links TRBV2 to TRBJ1-1; D is perhaps TRBD1 (6 bases). V shed 4 bases and J shed 1 base, with 13 bases lying between them. Germline-derived CDR1 and CDR2 are SNHLY and FYNNEI. The CDR3 totals 15 residues. The chain's CDR3 is CASSGLPRGNTEAFF. In nucleotides, the CDR3 is TGTGCCAGCAGTGGACTGCCCAGGGGGAACACTGAAGCTTTCTTT.

The V and J genes are TRBV12-3 or TRBV12-4 and TRBJ2-1, with D unresolved. Trimming cost V 3 bases and J 4 bases, with 4 bases left between them. This CDR3 has 12 amino acids. The CDR3: CASSFRYNEQFF. In DNA, the CDR3 is TGTGCCAGCAGTTTCAGATACAATGAGCAGTTCTTC.

The chain links TRBV27 to TRBJ1-4, with D hard to call. Trimming pared 3 bases from V and 8 bases from J, leaving 19 bases between. The CDR3 has 16 amino acids. Germline V lookup: CDR1 MNHEY, CDR2 SMNVEV (reference sequence). CDR3 nucleotides: TGTGCCAGCAGTTTTTCCACTAGGACCCCGGGGGAAAAACTGTTTTTT. The encoded protein is CASSFSTRTPGEKLFF.

The chain links TRBV28 to TRBJ2-3; the D is unclear. V was clipped by 6 bases and J by 6 bases, with 22 bases between them. Germline assignment: CDR1 MDHEN and CDR2 SYDVKM. This CDR3 is built from 16 residues. The CDR3 sequence is CASRVLGWSAPDTQYF. CDR3 DNA sequence: TGTGCCAGCAGAGTCCTCGGGTGGTCGGCTCCGGATACGCAGTATTTT.

The rearrangement joins TRBV14 to TRBJ1-1; 7 bases align to TRBD1. The CDR3 contains 13 residues. Germline lookup yields CDR1 SGHDN and CDR2 FVKESK. Trimming at V came to 2 bases and at J to 4 bases, leaving 1 base not matched to a gene. CDR3 residues: CASSQQGGTEAFF. The CDR3 nucleotides read TGTGCCAGCAGCCAACAGGGGGGCACTGAAGCTTTCTTT.

The chain has TRBV28 and TRBJ1-5; 10 bases align to TRBD1. Trimming took 7 bases from V and 1 from J; bases not matched to a gene: 7. Germline V gene data show CDR1 as MDHEN and CDR2 as SYDVKM. The CDR3 consists of 16 residues. For the CDR3, the DNA is TGTGCCAGCATTGGGACAGGGGTTCGGAGCAATCAGCCCCAGCATTTT. It yields the protein CASIGTGVRSNQPQHF.

The J gene is TRBJ1-5, the V gene TRBV28, with D possibly matching TRBD1 (5 bases). The CDR3 consists of 14 residues. Germline values: CDR1 MDHEN, CDR2 SYDVKM. V lost 7 bases, J lost 4 bases, and 14 bases lay in between. The CDR3 DNA reads as TGTGCCAGCAAAATCCCAGGGCGAAATCAGCCCCAGCATTTT. Translating gives CASKIPGRNQPQHF.

Here the CDR3 DNA reads TGTGCCAGCAGCTCAGCCTGGACTAGCGGGATCGCCGGGGGGGAGACCCAGTACTTC. Translated: CASSSAWTSGIAGGETQYF. The chain links TRBV9 to TRBJ2-5; 12 positions match TRBD2. This CDR3 has 19 residues. Per the germline V gene, CDR1 is SGDLS and CDR2 is YYNGEE. The V and J ends lost 4 bases and 5 bases, in that order; junction bases with no gene match: 18.

V gene TRBV28 combines with J gene TRBJ1-1; 7 nucleotides line up with TRBD1. V shed 3 bases, J shed 3 bases, and the junction held 10 bases outside the gene matches. The CDR3 loop spans 16 amino acids. The germline gives CDR1 MDHEN, CDR2 SYDVKM. CDR3 nucleotide sequence: TGTGCCAGCAGTTTCCCGACAGGGAGGAGGGACACTGAAGCTTTCTTT. Translating gives CASSFPTGRRDTEAFF.

The CDR3 sequence: CAISGQGARKNTEAFF. The DNA for the CDR3 is TGTGCCATCAGTGGACAGGGGGCCCGAAAGAACACTGAAGCTTTCTTT. This rearrangement joins TRBV10-3 to TRBJ1-1, with 10 bases fitting TRBD1. CDR3 length: 16 residues. Per germline, CDR1 ENHRY and CDR2 SYGVKD. V lost 4 bases, J lost 1 base, and 6 bases stayed unmatched.

This clone was seen a single time. This chain links TRBV6-5 with TRBJ2-1, with D uncertain. V was trimmed by 7 bases and J by 0 bases, leaving 13 bases between them. The CDR3 has 15 residues. From germline, CDR1 is MNHEY and CDR2 SVGAGI. CDR3 sequence (DNA): TGTGCCAGCACTAACTTCCCTTACTCCTACAATGAGCAGTTCTTC. Encoded protein: CASTNFPYSYNEQFF.

The chain has TRBV4-3 and TRBJ2-1; D remains ambiguous. Trimming removed 0 bases from V and 9 bases from J, with 3 bases in between. The CDR3 covers 11 residues. CDR1 LGHNA and CDR2 YSLEER come from the germline V gene. CDR3 sequence reads: CASSQEREQFF. Written as DNA, the CDR3 is TGCGCCAGCAGCCAAGAGCGTGAGCAGTTCTTC.

The J gene is TRBJ1-2, the V gene TRBV28, with TRBD1 matching 8 bases. In germline, CDR1 is MDHEN, CDR2 SYDVKM. Germline trimming cut 6 bases from V and 6 bases from J; bases unmatched to any gene: 15. The CDR3 is made up of 16 amino acids. This chain's CDR3 is CASSLFLQGGVHGYTF. The CDR3 DNA follows: TGTGCCAGCAGCCTTTTCCTACAGGGGGGGGTCCATGGCTACACCTTC.

This sequence joins TRBV19 and TRBJ2-2; 7 bases line up with TRBD1. This CDR3 contains 13 residues. Trimming at V came to 10 bases and at J to 1 base, leaving 3 bases not matched to a gene. Per the germline V gene, CDR1 is LNHDA and CDR2 is SQIVND (reference sequence). For the CDR3, the DNA is TGTGCCACTCGGACAGGGAACACCGGGGAGCTGTTTTTT. Residues: CATRTGNTGELFF.

The genes are TRBV3-1 (or the pseudogene TRBV3-2) and TRBJ1-4; D is uncertain. The V gene lost 2 bases and the J gene lost 5 bases, with 9 bases spanning the gap. The germline V gene has CDR1 LGHDT and CDR2 YNNKEL (reference sequence). The CDR3 runs to 14 residues. The CDR3 region is CASSQRVTNEKLFF. The DNA of the CDR3 is TGTGCCAGCAGCCAAAGAGTCACCAATGAAAAACTGTTTTTT.

V gene TRBV2 combines with J gene TRBJ1-4; D not certain. CDR1 SNHLY and CDR2 FYNNEI come from the germline V gene. Trimming took off 5 bases at V and 3 bases at J, with 13 bases between the two ends. The CDR3 totals 15 residues. The chain's CDR3 is CASSYTDLSNEKLFF. The CDR3 bases are TGTGCCAGCAGTTATACGGACTTATCTAATGAAAAACTGTTTTTT.